This T cell receptor (beta chain) came from a study of human T cells and chemical hapten exposure. Study-wide results and limits: Controls had significantly fewer large CDR3 similarity clusters than were formed by expanded TCRs.

With V trimmed by 5 bases and J by 6 bases, 12 bases remained unmatched. The germline CDR1 and CDR2 sequences are SGHNT and YYREEE (reference sequence). This CDR3 has 16 amino acids. This clonotype was detected many times. Antigen: not known. Separate cDNA molecules received unique molecular identifiers, which the library attached to them. In the authors' methods: The number of TCRs in each sample had a median of about 96,000 and spanned about 23,224 to 690,600. From the RACE reads, TCRdb called clonotypes with MiXCR, one entry per CDR3 protein. The V and J calls here are based on TCRdb, not the publication. Of 89,000 or so distinct CDR3 sequences in the sample, 8.5% were seen once. Time point reported: pre-sensitization, week 0. Treatment reported: therapeutic diphenylcyclopropenone sensitization with weekly scalp DPC. Participating donors were patients with alopecia, aged 18 to 70 years, considered appropriate candidates for DPC.

This chain uses TRBV5-4 with TRBJ2-1; 9 nucleotides match TRBD2. The origin of this receptor is a man aged 40-50 years with alopecia areata. Some clones in this sample may be carry-over from other donors' samples. Specimen: whole blood, collected in connection with sensitization to the hapten diphenylcyclopropenone (DPC). The CDR3 nucleotides read TGTGCCAGCAGGGCAGGGCTAGCGGGGCCCCTCAATGAGCAGTTCTTC. Encoded protein: CASRAGLAGPLNEQFF.